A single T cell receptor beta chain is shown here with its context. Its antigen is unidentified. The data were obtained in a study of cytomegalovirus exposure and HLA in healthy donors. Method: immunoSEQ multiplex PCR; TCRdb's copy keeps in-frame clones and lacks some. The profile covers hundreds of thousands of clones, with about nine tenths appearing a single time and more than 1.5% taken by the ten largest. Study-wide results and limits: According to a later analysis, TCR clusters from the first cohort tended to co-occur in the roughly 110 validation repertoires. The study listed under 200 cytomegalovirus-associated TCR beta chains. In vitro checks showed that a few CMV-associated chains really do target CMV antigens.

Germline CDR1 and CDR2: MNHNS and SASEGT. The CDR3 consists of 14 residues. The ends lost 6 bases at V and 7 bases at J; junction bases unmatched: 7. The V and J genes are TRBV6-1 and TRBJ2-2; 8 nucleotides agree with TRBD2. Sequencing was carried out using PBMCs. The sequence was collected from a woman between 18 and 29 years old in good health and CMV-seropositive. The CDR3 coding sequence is TGTGCCAGCAGCTCCGGGGGGGGGAACGGGGAGCTGTTTTTT. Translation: CASSSGGGNGELFF.